This T cell receptor (beta chain) was sequenced during a study of CD8+CD57+ T cells in acquired aplastic anemia. Study-wide context: DNA per sorted CD4+ or CD8+ sample ranged roughly 0.19 to 30 ug, averaging about 3 ug. Healthy donors had, on average, about 10.8 million reads for their CD4+ cells.

The sample holds a few counts of this clonotype. Its specificity is not known. The study's findings and limits: Patients and controls had in common 25 to 35 CD8+ CDR3 sequences.

Profiling of TCR beta VDJ combinations and CDR3 sequences used genomic DNA as template. TCRdb reprocessed the reads via MiXCR and lists one record per CDR3 protein. The table shows roughly 130,000 distinct CDR3 sequences, with around 48% occurring only once. Looked up from germline, CDR1 is SGDLS and CDR2 is YYNGEE. This CDR3 is 12 amino acids long. V lost 3 bases and J lost 5; bases outside the gene matches: 2. The origin of this receptor is a human donor in good health, serving as a control. This chain uses TRBV9 with TRBJ2-7, with 7 nucleotides matching TRBD1. The sequenced sample consisted of sorted CD4+, CD8+, or CD8+CD57+ T cells (not recorded which) from PBMCs. CDR3 protein: CASSATGNEQYF. In DNA form, the CDR3 reads TGTGCCAGCAGCGCGACAGGGAACGAGCAGTACTTC.